This TCR beta chain came from a study of regulatory T cells in long-lasting Graves disease. Regarding the study as a whole: The small sample size may have reduced accuracy. TRBV28, TRBJ1-2 and TRBJ2-5 were segments that persistent disease favored. With approximately 2,500 shared public clonotypes, persistent patients exceeded new patients, who shared over 850.

Time point reported: newly diagnosed GD, antithyroid drugs for less than 3 months. There was RNA extracted from PBMCs, and the TCR library was made from it. Libraries of TCR beta came from iRepertoire HTBI primers plus Arm-PCR of CDR3 regions. In the original analysis: Sequenced samples collectively carried some 60 TRBV and 12 to 15 TRBJ segments. TCRdb re-called the multiplex PCR reads with MiXCR, one entry per CDR3 protein. These V and J calls are TCRdb output, not the study's own analysis. This table holds approximately 310,000 distinct CDR3 sequences, about 18% found once. The CDR3 length is 20 residues. The V gene end was trimmed by 3 bases and the J gene end by 2 bases; junction bases not matched to a gene: 11. The germline CDR1 and CDR2 sequences are LNHDA and SQIVND (reference sequence). As concerns this clonotype: The antigen remains unidentified.

The material was peripheral blood mononuclear cells (PBMCs), obtained at new diagnosis, from a patient treated with antithyroid drugs. The receptor's source is a female donor with Graves disease. This sequence joins TRBV19 and TRBJ2-3, with 16 bases aligning to TRBD2. CDR3 DNA sequence: TGTGCCAGTAGTATGTTCGGGACTAGCGGGAGGGGTGGGGCCACAGATACGCAGTATTTT. Protein product: CASSMFGTSGRGGATDTQYF.